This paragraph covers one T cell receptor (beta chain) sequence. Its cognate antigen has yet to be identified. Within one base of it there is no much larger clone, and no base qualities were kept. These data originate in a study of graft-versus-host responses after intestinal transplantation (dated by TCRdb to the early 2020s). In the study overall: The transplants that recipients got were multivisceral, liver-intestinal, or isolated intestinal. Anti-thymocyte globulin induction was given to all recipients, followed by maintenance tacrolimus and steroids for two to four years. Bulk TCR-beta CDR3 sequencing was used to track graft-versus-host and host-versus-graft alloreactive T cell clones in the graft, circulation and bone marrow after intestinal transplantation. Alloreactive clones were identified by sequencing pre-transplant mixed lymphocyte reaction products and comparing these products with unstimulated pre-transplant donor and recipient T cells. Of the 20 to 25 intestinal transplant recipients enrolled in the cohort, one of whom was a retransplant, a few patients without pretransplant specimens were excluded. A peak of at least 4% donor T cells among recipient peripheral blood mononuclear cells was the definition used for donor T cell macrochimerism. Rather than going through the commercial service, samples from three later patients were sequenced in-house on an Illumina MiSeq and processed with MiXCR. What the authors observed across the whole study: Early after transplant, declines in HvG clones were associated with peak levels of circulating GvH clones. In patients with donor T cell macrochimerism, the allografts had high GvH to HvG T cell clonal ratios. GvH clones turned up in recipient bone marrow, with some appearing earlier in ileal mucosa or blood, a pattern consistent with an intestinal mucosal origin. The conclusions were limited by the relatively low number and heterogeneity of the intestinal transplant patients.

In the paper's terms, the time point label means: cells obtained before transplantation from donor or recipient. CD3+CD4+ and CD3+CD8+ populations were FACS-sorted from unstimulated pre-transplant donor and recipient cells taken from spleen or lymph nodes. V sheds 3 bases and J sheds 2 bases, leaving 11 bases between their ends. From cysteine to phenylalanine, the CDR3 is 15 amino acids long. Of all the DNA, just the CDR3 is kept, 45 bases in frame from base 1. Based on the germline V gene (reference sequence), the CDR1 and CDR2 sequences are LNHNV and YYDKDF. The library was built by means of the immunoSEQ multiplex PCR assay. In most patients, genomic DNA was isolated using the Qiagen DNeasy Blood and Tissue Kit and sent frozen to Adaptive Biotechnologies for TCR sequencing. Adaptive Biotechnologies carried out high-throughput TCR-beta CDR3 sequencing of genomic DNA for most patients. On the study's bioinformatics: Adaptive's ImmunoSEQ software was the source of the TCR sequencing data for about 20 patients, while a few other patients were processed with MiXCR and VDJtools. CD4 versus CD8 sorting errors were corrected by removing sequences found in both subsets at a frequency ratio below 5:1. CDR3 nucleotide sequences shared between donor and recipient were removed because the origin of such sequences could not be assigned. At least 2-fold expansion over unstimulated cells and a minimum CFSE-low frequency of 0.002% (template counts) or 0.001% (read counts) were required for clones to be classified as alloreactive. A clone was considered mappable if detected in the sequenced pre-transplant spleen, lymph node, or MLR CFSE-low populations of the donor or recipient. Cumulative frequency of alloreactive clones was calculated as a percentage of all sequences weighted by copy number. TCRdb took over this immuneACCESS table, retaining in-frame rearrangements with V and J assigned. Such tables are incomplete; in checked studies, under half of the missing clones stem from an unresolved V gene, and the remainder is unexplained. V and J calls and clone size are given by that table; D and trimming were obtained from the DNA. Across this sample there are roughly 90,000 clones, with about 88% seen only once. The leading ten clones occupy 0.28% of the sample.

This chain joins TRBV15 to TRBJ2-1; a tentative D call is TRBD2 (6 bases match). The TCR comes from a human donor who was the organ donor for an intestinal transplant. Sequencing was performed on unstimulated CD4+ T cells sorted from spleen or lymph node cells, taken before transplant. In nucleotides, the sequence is TGTGCCACCAGCAGCCCTAGCGCCCCCTACAATGAGCAGTTCTTC. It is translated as CATSSPSAPYNEQFF.